This T cell receptor beta chain originates from a study of T cell responses to AZD1222 COVID-19 vaccine. The table came from immunoSEQ multiplex PCR; TCRdb's copy has only in-frame clones and leaves some out. The data show 150,000 to 200,000 clones, 80% to 95% seen once. The CDR3 sequence is 13 residues long. The germline V gene has CDR1 SNHLY and CDR2 FYNNEI. Trimming cost V 6 bases and J 4 bases, with 12 bases left between them. This clonotype was sampled from an adult in good health. The chain joins TRBV2 to TRBJ1-1; weak D call: TRBD1 (5 bases). The sample in question was peripheral blood, obtained on day 0 of AZD1222 vaccination. CDR3 nucleotides: TGTGCCAGCAGGGGTAGGGGCGGCACTGAAGCTTTCTTT. Translating it yields CASRGRGGTEAFF.